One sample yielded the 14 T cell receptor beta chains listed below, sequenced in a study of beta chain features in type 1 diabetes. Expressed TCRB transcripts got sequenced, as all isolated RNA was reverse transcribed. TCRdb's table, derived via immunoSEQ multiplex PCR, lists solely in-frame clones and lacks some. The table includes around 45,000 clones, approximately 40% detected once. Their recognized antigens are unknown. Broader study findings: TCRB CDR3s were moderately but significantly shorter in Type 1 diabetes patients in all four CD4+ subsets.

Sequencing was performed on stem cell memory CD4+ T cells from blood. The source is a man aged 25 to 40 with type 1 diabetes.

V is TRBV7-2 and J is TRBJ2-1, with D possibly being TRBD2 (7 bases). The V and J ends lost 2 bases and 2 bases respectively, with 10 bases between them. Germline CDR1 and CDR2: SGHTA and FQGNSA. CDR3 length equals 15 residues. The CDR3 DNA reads TGTGCCAGCAGCTTATGGGAGGGGGCCTACAATGAGCAGTTCTTC. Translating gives CASSLWEGAYNEQFF.

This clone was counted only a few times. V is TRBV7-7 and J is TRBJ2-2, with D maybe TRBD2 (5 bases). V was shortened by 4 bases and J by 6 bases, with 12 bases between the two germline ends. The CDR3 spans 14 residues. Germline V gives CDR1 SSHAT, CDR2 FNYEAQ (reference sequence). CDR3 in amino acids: CASSSSREPGELFF. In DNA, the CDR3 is TGTGCCAGCAGCTCGAGTAGGGAGCCCGGGGAGCTGTTTTTT.

CDR3 DNA sequence: TGTGCCAGCAGCCCGAGCGGGAGGGGATTCAATGAGCAGTTCTTC. Encoded protein: CASSPSGRGFNEQFF. The rearrangement links TRBV5-6 to TRBJ2-1; 10 nucleotides match TRBD2. The CDR3 has 15 residues. J lost 6 bases, V lost 4 bases, and 7 bases had no gene match. Germline lookup yields CDR1 SGHDT and CDR2 YYEEEE.

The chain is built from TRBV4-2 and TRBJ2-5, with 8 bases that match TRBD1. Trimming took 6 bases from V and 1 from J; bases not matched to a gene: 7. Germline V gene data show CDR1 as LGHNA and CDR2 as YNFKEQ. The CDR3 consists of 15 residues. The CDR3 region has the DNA TGTGCCAGCAGGACGACAGGGGATTTCCAAGAGACCCAGTACTTC. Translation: CASRTTGDFQETQYF.

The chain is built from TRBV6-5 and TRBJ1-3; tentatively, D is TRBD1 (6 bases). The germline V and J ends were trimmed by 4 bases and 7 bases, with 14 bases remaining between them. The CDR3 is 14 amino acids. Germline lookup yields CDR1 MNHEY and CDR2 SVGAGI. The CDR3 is CASSFGLRGNTIYF. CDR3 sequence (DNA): TGTGCCAGCAGTTTCGGGCTCAGGGGCAACACCATATATTTT.

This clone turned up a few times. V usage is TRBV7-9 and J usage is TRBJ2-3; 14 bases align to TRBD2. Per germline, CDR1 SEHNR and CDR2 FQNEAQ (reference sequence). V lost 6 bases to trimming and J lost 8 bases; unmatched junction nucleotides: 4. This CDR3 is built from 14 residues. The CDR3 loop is CASRGLAGAATQYF. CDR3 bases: TGTGCCAGCAGGGGACTAGCGGGAGCTGCTACGCAGTATTTT.

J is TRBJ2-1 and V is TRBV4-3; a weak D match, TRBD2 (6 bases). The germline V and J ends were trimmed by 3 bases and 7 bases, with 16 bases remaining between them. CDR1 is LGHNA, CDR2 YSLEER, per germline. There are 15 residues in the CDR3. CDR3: CASSQGSAGRNEQFF. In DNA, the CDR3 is TGCGCCAGCAGCCAGGGGTCTGCGGGGCGTAATGAGCAGTTCTTC.

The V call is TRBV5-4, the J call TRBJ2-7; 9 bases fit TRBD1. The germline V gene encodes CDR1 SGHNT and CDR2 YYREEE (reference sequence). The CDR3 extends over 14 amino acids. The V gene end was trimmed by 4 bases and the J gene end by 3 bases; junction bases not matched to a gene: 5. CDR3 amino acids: CASSPGTGFYEQYF. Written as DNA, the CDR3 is TGTGCCAGCAGCCCCGGGACAGGGTTCTACGAGCAGTACTTC.

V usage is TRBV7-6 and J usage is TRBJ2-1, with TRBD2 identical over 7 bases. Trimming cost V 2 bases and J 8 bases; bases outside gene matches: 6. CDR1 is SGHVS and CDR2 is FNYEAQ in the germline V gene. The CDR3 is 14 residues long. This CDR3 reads CASSLSGLDYEQFF. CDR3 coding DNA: TGTGCCAGCAGCTTATCCGGACTAGACTATGAGCAGTTCTTC.

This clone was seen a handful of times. The CDR3 protein is CASSGQGASNQPQHF. CDR3 bases: TGTGCCAGCAGCGGACAGGGGGCAAGCAATCAGCCCCAGCATTTT. The chain employs TRBV7-2 and TRBJ1-5, with 11 bases aligning to TRBD1. This CDR3 is built from 15 residues. The V gene end was trimmed by 5 bases and the J gene end by 1 base; junction bases not matched to a gene: 1. The germline gives CDR1 SGHTA, CDR2 FQGNSA.

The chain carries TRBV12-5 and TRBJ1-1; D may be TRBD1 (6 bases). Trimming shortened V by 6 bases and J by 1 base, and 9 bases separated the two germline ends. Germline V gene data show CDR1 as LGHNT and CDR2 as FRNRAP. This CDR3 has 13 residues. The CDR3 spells CASGRQENTEAFF. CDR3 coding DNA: TGTGCTAGTGGCCGACAGGAGAACACTGAAGCTTTCTTT.

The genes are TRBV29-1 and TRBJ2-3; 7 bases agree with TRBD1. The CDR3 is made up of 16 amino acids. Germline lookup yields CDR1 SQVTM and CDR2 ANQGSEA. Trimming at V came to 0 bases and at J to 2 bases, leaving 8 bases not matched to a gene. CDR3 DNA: TGCAGCGTTGAAGACTTCAGGGGGAGTCTCACAGATACGCAGTATTTT. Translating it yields CSVEDFRGSLTDTQYF.

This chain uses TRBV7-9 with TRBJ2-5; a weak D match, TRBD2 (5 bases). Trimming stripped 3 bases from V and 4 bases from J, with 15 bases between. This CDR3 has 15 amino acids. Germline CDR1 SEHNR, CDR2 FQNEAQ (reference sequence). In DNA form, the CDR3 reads TGTGCCAGCAGCTTTTTTCGCGCAGGAGGAGAGACCCAGTACTTC. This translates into CASSFFRAGGETQYF.

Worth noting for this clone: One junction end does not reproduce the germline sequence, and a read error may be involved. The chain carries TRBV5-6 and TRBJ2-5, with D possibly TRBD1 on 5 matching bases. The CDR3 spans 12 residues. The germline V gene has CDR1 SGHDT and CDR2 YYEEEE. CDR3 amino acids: CASSLGVRVLHF. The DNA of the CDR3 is TGTGCCAGCAGCTTGGGTGTCAGGGTTCTGCACTTC. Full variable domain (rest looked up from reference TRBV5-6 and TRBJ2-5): DAGVTQSPTHLIKTRGQQVTLRCSPKSGHDTVSWYQQALGQGPQFIFQYYEEEERQRGNFPDRFSGHQFPNYSSELNVNALLLGDSALYLCASSLGVRVLHFGPGTRLLVL.